Listed here is a single T cell receptor beta chain. What it binds is not known. The record originates from a study of regulatory T cells in long-lasting Graves disease. Study results and limitations: Repertoires from persistent disease leaned toward TRBV28, TRBJ1-2 and TRBJ2-5. Persistent patients had more shared public clonotypes (2,741) than new patients (about 970).

Germline V gene sequence: CDR1 MNHEY, CDR2 SVGEGT. V lost 2 bases, J lost 4 bases, and 6 bases stayed unmatched. CDR3 length equals 16 residues. Libraries of TCR beta came from iRepertoire HTBI primers plus Arm-PCR of CDR3 regions. TCRdb re-called the multiplex PCR reads through MiXCR, storing one row per CDR3 protein. This sample has 250,000 to 300,000 distinct CDR3 sequences, with around 21% found just once. Described time point: persistent/refractory GD, antithyroid drugs over 5 years with positive TRAb. The authors made the TCR library using RNA they extracted from PBMCs. The sequence derives from a female donor with Graves disease. The sequences come from peripheral blood mononuclear cells (PBMCs), collected when the disease was refractory, from a patient treated with antithyroid drugs. The chain carries TRBV6-2 or TRBV6-3 and TRBJ2-3; 10 bases are a match to TRBD2. DNA of the CDR3: TGTGCCAGCAGTTACGAGAGCGGGAGGGTTGCAGATACGCAGTATTTT. This codes for CASSYESGRVADTQYF.